Below are 23 T cell receptor beta chains sequenced from a single sample in a study of shared clonotypes between healthy human individuals (TCRdb year 2020). Library generation was performed with the immunoSEQ multiplex PCR assay. TCRdb limited this immuneACCESS table to in-frame rearrangements with V and J called. A share of clones is missing; checked studies link under half to unresolved V genes, and the rest is unexplained. A total of 600,000 to 800,000 clones appear in this sample, approximately 72% of them only once. The top ten clonotypes cover more than 1.5% of the sample. Sequencing input: memory CD4+ T cells sorted from blood. Sample cell subset or site, as interpreted from the label and publication: CD45RA-negative fraction. The receptor source for this set is a woman in her 30s in good health.

This clone has only one observation. CDR3 residues: CAISDVEYSNQPQHF. The CDR3 DNA reads TGTGCCATCAGTGATGTAGAGTATAGCAATCAGCCCCAGCATTTT. The rearrangement links TRBV10-3 to TRBJ1-5, with no clear D. Germline CDR1 and CDR2: ENHRY and SYGVKD. V was pared by 3 bases and J by 0 bases, with 9 bases between. There are 15 residues in the CDR3.

This clone was counted only a few times. The V and J genes are TRBV25-1 and TRBJ2-1; D possibly corresponds to TRBD2 (7 bases). Germline V lookup: CDR1 MGHDK, CDR2 SYGVNS. Trimming took 7 bases from V and 7 from J, leaving 20 bases between them. The CDR3 has 15 amino acids. This chain's CDR3 is CASTPGGGGRNEQFF. CDR3 DNA sequence: TGTGCCAGCACCCCCGGGGGCGGGGGTCGGAATGAGCAGTTCTTC.

V gene TRBV9 combines with J gene TRBJ2-2; D is ambiguous. The CDR3 is 14 residues long. The V gene lost 1 base and the J gene lost 6 bases, with 10 bases spanning the gap. Germline CDR1 reads SGDLS; CDR2 reads YYNGEE. In nucleotides, the CDR3 is TGTGCCAGCAGCGTACCCTCAGGTTCCGGGGAGCTGTTTTTT. As protein: CASSVPSGSGELFF.

In its sample, this clone was seen once. J is TRBJ2-1 and V is TRBV11-2; D may be TRBD2 (5 bases). CDR1 is SGHAT and CDR2 is FQNNGV in the germline V gene. The CDR3 contains 14 residues. Trimming took off 5 bases at V and 4 bases at J, with 12 bases between the two ends. This chain's CDR3 is CASSHSSTYNEQFF. The CDR3 bases are TGTGCCAGCAGCCACTCTAGCACGTACAATGAGCAGTTCTTC.

This clone was detected only a few times. This chain links TRBV14 with TRBJ1-2; 7 bases fit TRBD1. The J segment lost 6 bases and the V segment lost 4 bases, leaving 8 bases of the junction unmatched. The CDR3 extends over 14 amino acids. Germline CDR1 reads SGHDN; CDR2 reads FVKESK. In nucleotides, the CDR3 is TGTGCCAGCAGCCGATCCGGGACAGAACATGGCTACACCTTC. This translates into CASSRSGTEHGYTF.

This rearrangement joins TRBV18 to TRBJ1-5; no definite D call. This CDR3 contains 10 residues. V was shortened by 4 bases and J by 9 bases, with 4 bases between the two germline ends. Looked up from germline, CDR1 is KGHSH and CDR2 is LQKENI. The CDR3 coding sequence is TGTGCCAGCTCACGTTTGCCCCAGCATTTT. Its protein product is CASSRLPQHF.

This rearrangement joins TRBV20-1 to TRBJ1-2, with a weak D call TRBD1 (5 bases). Between the trimmed V and J ends, which lost 3 bases and 8 bases, there was a span of 10 bases. This CDR3 spans 11 amino acids. Germline CDR1 and CDR2: DFQATT and SNEGSKA (reference sequence). The CDR3 sequence is CSARNGAGYTF. CDR3 DNA: TGCAGTGCTAGGAACGGGGCCGGCTACACCTTC.

This clone was counted between two and nine times. The chain is built from TRBV10-3 and TRBJ2-3, with D uncertain. Germline values: CDR1 ENHRY, CDR2 SYGVKD. V was clipped by 4 bases and J by 6 bases, with 14 bases between them. The length of the CDR3 is 14 residues. The CDR3 loop is CAISVSLSTDTQYF. As DNA, the CDR3 is TGTGCCATCAGTGTCTCTCTCTCCACCGATACGCAGTATTTT.

This clone has ten or more counts. The chain employs TRBV20-1 and TRBJ1-5, with D hard to call. This CDR3 comprises 11 residues. The ends were cut back, 1 base at V and 7 bases at J, with 5 bases in the middle. CDR1 and CDR2 from the germline V gene are DFQATT and SNEGSKA (reference sequence). CDR3 sequence (DNA): TGCAGTGCTAGAGGAACACAGCCCCAGCATTTT. This sequence encodes CSARGTQPQHF.

J is TRBJ2-1 and V is TRBV7-7; perhaps TRBD2 as D (5 bases). V lost 7 bases and J 9 bases, leaving 16 bases between the germline ends. This CDR3 spans 13 amino acids. In germline, CDR1 is SSHAT, CDR2 FNYEAQ (reference sequence). CDR3 coding DNA: TGTGCCAGCACCACTAGGCCCCTGGGTGAGCAGTTCTTC. It encodes CASTTRPLGEQFF.

This chain connects TRBV4-1 to TRBJ2-3, with D possibly TRBD2 on 6 matching bases. Between the trimmed V and J ends, which lost 0 bases and 10 bases, there was a span of 17 bases. Germline-derived CDR1 and CDR2 are MGHRA and YSYEKL. The CDR3 is 15 residues long. The CDR3 region has the DNA TGCGCCAGCAGCCAAGATCCGGGACTGACGATTGCGCAGTATTTT. This encodes CASSQDPGLTIAQYF.

The chain combines TRBV5-1 with TRBJ2-2, with D unresolved. The CDR3 is 15 residues long. V lost 3 bases, J lost 0 bases, and 9 bases lay in between. Germline V lookup: CDR1 SGHRS, CDR2 YFSETQ. CDR3 loop: CASSSLSANTGELFF. The CDR3 nucleotides read TGCGCCAGCAGCTCCCTGAGCGCGAACACCGGGGAGCTGTTTTTT.

This clone was recorded a few times. This chain connects TRBV7-9 to TRBJ2-3; no clear D. V shed 5 bases and J shed 0 bases, with 9 bases lying between them. CDR3 length: 14 residues. CDR1 is SEHNR and CDR2 is FQNEAQ in the germline V gene (reference sequence). Here the CDR3 DNA reads TGTGCCAGCAGCGCCACAACTAGCACAGATACGCAGTATTTT. Its translation: CASSATTSTDTQYF. Full variable domain (remainder filled in from reference TRBV7-9 and TRBJ2-3): DTGVSQNPRHKITKRGQNVTFRCDPISEHNRLYWYRQTLGQGPEFLTYFQNEAQLEKSRLLSDRFSAERPKGSFSTLEIQRTEQGDSAMYLCASSATTSTDTQYFGPGTRLTVL.

The chain uses TRBV14 and TRBJ1-1; D might be TRBD1 (5 bases). The CDR3 extends over 15 amino acids. The V end lost 3 bases, the J end lost 4 bases, and 15 bases lay between the germline ends. Germline CDR1 reads SGHDN; CDR2 reads FVKESK. CDR3 sequence reads: CASSHRGFMATEAFF. DNA for the CDR3: TGTGCCAGCAGCCACCGGGGGTTCATGGCCACTGAAGCTTTCTTT.

J is TRBJ2-3 and V is TRBV7-9; 9 positions agree with TRBD2. With V trimmed by 2 bases and J by 3 bases, 6 bases remained unmatched. The germline V gene encodes CDR1 SEHNR and CDR2 FQNEAQ (reference sequence). CDR3 length equals 16 residues. CDR3 nucleotides: TGTGCCAGCAGCTTAATTGTTCTAGCGGGAACAGATACGCAGTATTTT. This encodes CASSLIVLAGTDTQYF.

The chain joins TRBV29-1 to TRBJ1-1; possible D gene TRBD1, 6 bases. V lost 7 bases to trimming and J lost 4 bases, with 19 bases between them. The CDR3 sequence is 14 residues long. Germline V CDR1 and CDR2: SQVTM, ANQGSEA. The CDR3 loop is CSATTGNRGTEAFF. CDR3 DNA sequence: TGCAGCGCTACTACAGGGAATCGTGGCACTGAAGCTTTCTTT.

The chain combines TRBV9 with TRBJ1-2, with D unresolved. Germline V gene lookup returns CDR1 SGDLS and CDR2 YYNGEE. CDR3 length: 15 amino acids. V was trimmed by 0 bases and J by 2 bases, leaving 11 bases between them. The DNA of the CDR3 is TGTGCCAGCAGCGTAGCAAGGACGGAAAACTATGGCTACACCTTC. This codes for CASSVARTENYGYTF. The complete variable domain, with remaining parts taken from reference TRBV9 and TRBJ1-2, reads DSGVTQTPKHLITATGQRVTLRCSPRSGDLSVYWYQQSLDQGLQFLIQYYNGEERAKGNILERFSAQQFPDLHSELNLSSLELGDSALYFCASSVARTENYGYTFGSGTRLTVV.

V gene TRBV27 combines with J gene TRBJ1-4, with no clear D. V was pared by 6 bases and J by 0 bases, with 11 bases between. Germline values: CDR1 MNHEY, CDR2 SMNVEV (reference sequence). This CDR3 has 15 residues. CDR3 protein: CASSARFATNEKLFF. In DNA, the CDR3 is TGTGCCAGCAGCGCCCGATTTGCAACTAATGAAAAACTGTTTTTT.

Here the CDR3 DNA reads TGTGCCAGCAGTTTACCTTGGGGGAGCGGGGGGACCCAGTACTTC. This sequence encodes CASSLPWGSGGTQYF. V and J are TRBV28 and TRBJ2-5, with 8 nucleotides matching TRBD2. With 2 bases clipped from V and 7 bases from J, the junction kept 9 bases outside the gene matches. CDR1 and CDR2 from the germline V gene are MDHEN and SYDVKM. The CDR3 spans 15 residues. The full variable domain, in which reference TRBV28 and TRBJ2-5 provide the parts outside the CDR3, is DVKVTQSSRYLVKRTGEKVFLECVQDMDHENMFWYRQDPGLGLRLIYFSYDVKMKEKGDIPEGYSVSREKKERFSLILESASTNQTSMYLCASSLPWGSGGTQYFGPGTRLLVL.

In its sample, this clone was seen once. The chain is built from TRBV29-1 and TRBJ2-7; D gene uncertain. This CDR3 comprises 14 residues. Germline CDR1 and CDR2: SQVTM and ANQGSEA. V was clipped by 4 bases and J by 3 bases, with 16 bases between them. CDR3 sequence: CSVVTPAPYYEQYF. The CDR3 DNA reads as TGCAGCGTTGTAACCCCGGCACCCTACTACGAGCAGTACTTC.

This clone occurred many times. At the DNA level, this CDR3 is encoded by other sequences in the same sample as well. This chain connects TRBV14 to TRBJ1-1; 7 bases are a match to TRBD1. Unmatched junction bases numbered 0, after V lost 2 bases and J lost 3 bases. Per the germline V gene, CDR1 is SGHDN and CDR2 is FVKESK. CDR3 length: 13 amino acids. This CDR3 is CASSQQGDTEAFF. For the CDR3, the DNA is TGTGCCAGCAGCCAACAGGGGGACACTGAAGCTTTCTTT.

In this sample, this clone turned up a few times. J is TRBJ2-7 and V is TRBV2; 11 bases are shared with TRBD2. This CDR3 has 15 residues. Trimming at V came to 6 bases and at J to 3 bases, leaving 7 bases not matched to a gene. Germline V gives CDR1 SNHLY, CDR2 FYNNEI. CDR3 amino acids: CASRDLAGGIYEQYF. CDR3 coding DNA: TGTGCCAGCAGGGATCTAGCGGGAGGAATCTACGAGCAGTACTTC.

The genes are TRBV19 and TRBJ1-4; D not resolved. Germline CDR1 LNHDA, CDR2 SQIVND (reference sequence). The V end lost 6 bases, the J end lost 0 bases, and 8 bases lay between the germline ends. The CDR3 is made up of 14 amino acids. CDR3 in amino acids: CASRGGSTNEKLFF. As DNA, the CDR3 is TGTGCCAGTAGAGGCGGCTCAACTAATGAAAAACTGTTTTTT.